A single sample is the source of the 27 T cell receptor beta chains below, sequenced in a study of cytomegalovirus exposure and HLA in healthy donors listed by TCRdb under 2017. Library preparation used the immunoSEQ multiplex PCR assay. A mixture of 60 forward primers for TCR Vbeta segments and 13 reverse primers for TCR Jbeta segments was used in the multiplex PCR. Here the immuneACCESS table is served through TCRdb, limited to in-frame sequences with V and J called. Missing clones are a known gap in these copies; in checked studies unresolved V genes cover under half, and the rest lacks a known reason. Across this sample there are about 140,000 clones, with just under 85% seen only once. The leading ten clones occupy 1.5% to 2.5% of the sample. The sequenced sample was PBMCs. The receptors were sampled from a woman in her thirties or forties in good health and CMV-seronegative.

The J gene is TRBJ2-7, the V gene TRBV10-3; D is possibly TRBD2 (5 bases). Germline V gene data show CDR1 as ENHRY and CDR2 as SYGVKD. The CDR3 has 16 residues. The ends were cut back, 0 bases at V and 4 bases at J, with 16 bases in the middle. The CDR3 protein is CAISESNMRAEYEQYF. The CDR3 coding sequence is TGTGCCATCAGTGAGTCGAATATGAGGGCTGAATACGAGCAGTACTTC.

This chain's CDR3 is CASKLAGRYGYTF. DNA of the CDR3: TGTGCCAGCAAACTTGCAGGGCGCTATGGCTACACCTTC. The rearrangement links TRBV7-9 to TRBJ1-2; D is possibly TRBD1 (5 bases). With 7 bases removed from V and 4 bases from J, the gap between germline ends came to 13 bases. In germline, CDR1 is SEHNR, CDR2 FQNEAQ (reference sequence). This CDR3 is 13 amino acids long.

This clone was observed once. V and J are TRBV6-6 and TRBJ1-2; the match to TRBD1 covers 7 bases. The germline V gene encodes CDR1 MNHNY and CDR2 SVGAGI (reference sequence). The CDR3 spans 14 residues. After removal of 3 bases from V and 8 bases from J, the junction contained 9 bases not matched to a gene. As DNA, the CDR3 is TGTGCCAGCAGTTATGGAGGGGGCCGCTACGGCTACACCTTC. Translating gives CASSYGGGRYGYTF.

This clone was picked up a small number of times. The chain employs TRBV5-1 and TRBJ2-7, with TRBD1 matching over 9 bases. Trimming cost V 4 bases and J 4 bases; bases outside gene matches: 6. In germline, CDR1 is SGHRS, CDR2 YFSETQ. This CDR3 spans 14 amino acids. Written as DNA, the CDR3 is TGCGCCAGCAGCAGGACAGGGGTTCGGTACGAGCAGTACTTC. Its protein product is CASSRTGVRYEQYF. The full variable domain, in which reference TRBV5-1 and TRBJ2-7 provide the parts outside the CDR3, is KAGVTQTPRYLIKTRGQQVTLSCSPISGHRSVSWYQQTPGQGLQFLFEYFSETQRNKGNFPGRFSGRQFSNSRSEMNVSTLELGDSALYLCASSRTGVRYEQYFGPGTRLTVT.

The chain has TRBV5-4 and TRBJ1-5, with TRBD1 as a possible D gene (5 bases). V was pared by 3 bases and J by 1 base, with 14 bases between. The CDR3 covers 16 residues. Germline V gene lookup returns CDR1 SGHNT and CDR2 YYREEE (reference sequence). CDR3 loop: CASSSSGAGSNQPQHF. The CDR3 coding sequence is TGTGCCAGCAGCTCCTCCGGGGCGGGAAGCAATCAGCCCCAGCATTTT. Based on the CDR3 plus reference TRBV5-4 and TRBJ1-5, the full variable domain is ETGVTQSPTHLIKTRGQQVTLRCSSQSGHNTVSWYQQALGQGPQFIFQYYREEENGRGNFPPRFSGLQFPNYSSELNVNALELDDSALYLCASSSSGAGSNQPQHFGDGTRLSIL.

The rearrangement joins TRBV11-2 to TRBJ2-7; possible D gene TRBD1, 5 bases. The CDR3 is made up of 14 amino acids. V was trimmed by 6 bases and J by 4 bases, leaving 16 bases between them. Germline V lookup: CDR1 SGHAT, CDR2 FQNNGV. The CDR3 loop reads CASSYGTRAYEQYF. The CDR3 nucleotides read TGTGCCAGCAGTTATGGTACCAGGGCATACGAGCAGTACTTC.

The rearrangement links TRBV6-5 to TRBJ2-1; no firm D call. CDR3 size: 15 residues. Germline V CDR1 and CDR2: MNHEY, SVGAGI. V was trimmed by 2 bases and J by 3 bases, leaving 11 bases between them. CDR3 loop: CASSYDTYHYNEQFF. CDR3 DNA: TGTGCCAGCAGTTACGACACATACCACTACAATGAGCAGTTCTTC.

V usage is TRBV19 and J usage is TRBJ2-7, with TRBD1 as a possible D gene (7 bases). This CDR3 contains 13 residues. CDR1 and CDR2 from the germline V gene are LNHDA and SQIVND (reference sequence). The V gene lost 6 bases and the J gene lost 4 bases, with 13 bases spanning the gap. CDR3 nucleotide sequence: TGTGCCAGTAGGCTGACAGGGACTTACGAGCAGTACTTC. This gives the protein CASRLTGTYEQYF.

V usage is TRBV9 and J usage is TRBJ2-2, with 10 bases lining up with TRBD1. Losses at the gene ends were 8 bases for V and 6 bases for J; bases not matched to a gene: 19. The CDR3 spans 18 residues. Looked up from germline, CDR1 is SGDLS and CDR2 is YYNGEE. Written as DNA, the CDR3 is TGTGCCAGTTCACATGCCCAGACAGGGGGCGCTATTGCCGGGGAGCTGTTTTTT. Its translation is CASSHAQTGGAIAGELFF.

This clone was counted a few times. The genes are TRBV10-3 and TRBJ1-1; 10 bases match TRBD1. The CDR3 loop spans 14 amino acids. Losses at the gene ends were 6 bases for V and 6 bases for J; bases not matched to a gene: 7. Looked up from germline, CDR1 is ENHRY and CDR2 is SYGVKD. The CDR3 sequence is CAIRRGQGRPEAFF. The CDR3 coding sequence is TGTGCCATCAGACGGGGACAGGGGAGACCTGAAGCTTTCTTT.

Comment on this clone: An end of the junction differs from the germline gene, which may be a read error. Different DNA sequences within this sample yield the same CDR3. V and J are TRBV4-2 and TRBJ2-1; D gene unclear. CDR1 and CDR2 (germline): LGHNA, YNFKEQ. The CDR3 totals 14 residues. DNA for the CDR3: TGTGCCAGCAGCCAAGGTGACTCCGACAATGAGCAGTTCTTC. It codes for CASSQGDSDNEQFF.

The V and J genes are TRBV6-5 and TRBJ1-5; D is ambiguous. Trimming cost V 4 bases and J 3 bases, with 13 bases left between them. Per the germline V gene, CDR1 is MNHEY and CDR2 is SVGAGI. This CDR3 region has 15 residues. The CDR3: CASSSSRGANQPQHF. The CDR3 DNA follows: TGTGCCAGCAGTTCCTCTCGGGGTGCCAATCAGCCCCAGCATTTT.

The rearrangement links TRBV7-8 to TRBJ2-7, with 8 nucleotides matching TRBD2. Germline CDR1 SGHVS, CDR2 FQNEAQ. The V and J ends lost 1 base and 2 bases, in that order; junction bases with no gene match: 4. The CDR3 is 15 residues long. The CDR3 spells CASSLERENPYEQYF. In nucleotides, the CDR3 is TGTGCCAGCAGCTTAGAGCGGGAGAATCCCTACGAGCAGTACTTC.

V gene TRBV7-3 combines with J gene TRBJ1-1; D uncertain. CDR1 and CDR2 (germline): SGHTA, FQGTGA. The CDR3 is made up of 14 amino acids. V was clipped by 3 bases and J by 6 bases, with 14 bases between them. CDR3 protein: CASSLGTGIAEAFF. CDR3 nucleotides: TGTGCCAGCAGCTTGGGTACGGGGATAGCTGAAGCTTTCTTT.

The rearrangement joins TRBV2 to TRBJ2-7; the match to TRBD1 covers 7 bases. After removal of 5 bases from V and 0 bases from J, the junction contained 7 bases not matched to a gene. Germline loops: CDR1 SNHLY, CDR2 FYNNEI. This CDR3 has 15 residues. The CDR3: CASSMYRGPSYEQYF. CDR3 sequence (DNA): TGTGCCAGCAGTATGTACAGGGGCCCCTCCTACGAGCAGTACTTC.

This chain connects TRBV11-2 to TRBJ2-1; 11 bases map to TRBD1. V lost 5 bases and J lost 6; bases outside the gene matches: 6. Germline assignment: CDR1 SGHAT and CDR2 FQNNGV. This CDR3 has 15 residues. The CDR3 DNA is TGTGCCAGCAGCCTCCGGGACAGGGGGTTCAATGAGCAGTTCTTC. Residues: CASSLRDRGFNEQFF.

The J gene is TRBJ1-1, the V gene TRBV6-5; TRBD1 is a possible D gene (6 bases). Germline assignment: CDR1 MNHEY and CDR2 SVGAGI. This CDR3 is built from 15 residues. Trimming cost V 2 bases and J 4 bases, with 14 bases left between them. CDR3 region: CASSYTPRGSTEAFF. DNA of the CDR3: TGTGCCAGCAGTTACACCCCCAGGGGTAGCACTGAAGCTTTCTTT.

The chain combines TRBV7-3 with TRBJ2-3; a weak D match, TRBD2 (6 bases). The CDR3 spans 13 residues. Trimming pared 4 bases from V and 6 bases from J, leaving 11 bases between. The germline V gene has CDR1 SGHTA and CDR2 FQGTGA. CDR3 sequence: CASSYTGADTQYF. The CDR3 nucleotides are TGTGCCAGCAGCTACACGGGAGCCGATACGCAGTATTTT.

The V and J genes are TRBV11-3 and TRBJ1-1; a weak D match, TRBD1 (6 bases). Germline lookup yields CDR1 SGHNT and CDR2 YENEEA. This CDR3 has 16 residues. V gave up 0 bases and J gave up 1 base, with 12 bases separating them. The CDR3 spells CASSLDLGGANTEAFF. The CDR3, as DNA: TGTGCCAGCAGCTTAGATCTAGGGGGAGCGAACACTGAAGCTTTCTTT.

The genes are TRBV2 and TRBJ2-7; D perhaps matches TRBD2 (6 bases). The germline gives CDR1 SNHLY, CDR2 FYNNEI. V was trimmed by 4 bases and J by 4 bases, leaving 14 bases between them. The CDR3 runs 14 residues. CDR3 sequence reads: CASSGDSARYEQYF. The CDR3 bases are TGTGCCAGCAGTGGGGACTCAGCGAGGTACGAGCAGTACTTC.

The chain is built from TRBV7-8 and TRBJ2-2; 8 bases match TRBD1. V lost 8 bases and J lost 4; bases outside the gene matches: 12. Germline V gene sequence: CDR1 SGHVS, CDR2 FQNEAQ. The CDR3 consists of 16 residues. CDR3 protein: CASSPPGQELTGELFF. Written as DNA, the CDR3 is TGTGCCAGCTCCCCTCCGGGACAGGAGCTCACCGGGGAGCTGTTTTTT.

The chain links TRBV6-1 to TRBJ1-3; TRBD1 is a possible D gene (6 bases). In germline, CDR1 is MNHNS, CDR2 SASEGT. Trimming stripped 4 bases from V and 0 bases from J, with 13 bases between. The CDR3 totals 16 residues. For the CDR3, the DNA is TGTGCCAGCAGTGCCCAGGGGTTACACTCTGGAAACACCATATATTTT. This translates into CASSAQGLHSGNTIYF.

The chain is built from TRBV29-1 and TRBJ2-7, with 7 bases matching TRBD1. This CDR3 spans 13 amino acids. The germline CDR1 and CDR2 sequences are SQVTM and ANQGSEA. Trimming took 7 bases from V and 5 from J; bases not matched to a gene: 11. In DNA form, the CDR3 reads TGCAGCGCAGGAACAGGGGACGGTAACGAGCAGTACTTC. Its translation: CSAGTGDGNEQYF.

The chain couples TRBV30 to TRBJ2-5; a possible D gene is TRBD2 (6 bases). This CDR3 contains 15 residues. V was clipped by 4 bases and J by 4 bases, with 19 bases between them. Per germline, CDR1 GTSNPN and CDR2 SVGIG (reference sequence). The chain's CDR3 is CAWKQGTLEGETQYF. CDR3 sequence (DNA): TGTGCCTGGAAACAAGGGACTCTCGAGGGAGAGACCCAGTACTTC.

The chain couples TRBV9 to TRBJ2-2; the match to TRBD2 covers 9 bases. The length of the CDR3 is 18 residues. Per germline, CDR1 SGDLS and CDR2 YYNGEE. V shed 3 bases and J 6 bases; nucleotides not matched to a gene: 15. The CDR3 loop reads CASSAPGLALGLAGELFF. The CDR3 coding sequence is TGTGCCAGCAGCGCACCGGGACTAGCTCTTGGGTTGGCCGGGGAGCTGTTTTTT.

A word on this clone: The same CDR3 is also encoded by other DNA sequences in this sample. The chain links TRBV28 to TRBJ1-2; no clear D. Germline CDR1 is MDHEN and CDR2 is SYDVKM. This CDR3 comprises 12 residues. V was trimmed by 6 bases and J by 4 bases, leaving 9 bases between them. The CDR3 is CASSPYPYGYTF. CDR3 coding DNA: TGTGCCAGCAGCCCCTACCCCTATGGCTACACCTTC.

The chain joins TRBV28 to TRBJ1-2; 9 bases are a match to TRBD1. The ends lost 6 bases at V and 7 bases at J; junction bases unmatched: 12. The CDR3 is 15 residues long. The germline V gene has CDR1 MDHEN and CDR2 SYDVKM. This CDR3 reads CASRMAGQGLVGYTF. CDR3 coding DNA: TGTGCCAGCAGGATGGCTGGACAGGGGTTGGTTGGCTACACCTTC.